This T cell receptor (beta chain) was obtained from a study of cytomegalovirus exposure and HLA in healthy donors. A remark on this clone: The target antigen is unknown.

Germline V gene sequence: CDR1 MNHEY, CDR2 SVGAGI. The CDR3 is 13 residues long. V dropped 4 bases and J dropped 7; count of bases not matched to a gene: 4. General study points: Many donors shared some public TCRs, even though most TCR sequences were rare. CMV antigen specificity of a few CMV-associated chains was confirmed in vitro.

The table came from immunoSEQ multiplex PCR; TCRdb's copy has only in-frame clones and leaves some out. The sample holds 120,000 or so clones, about 92% seen once. The sequenced sample consisted of PBMCs. The TCR comes from a woman aged 18-29 years in good health and CMV-seronegative. The chain joins TRBV6-5 to TRBJ2-1, with 7 nucleotides matching TRBD1. CDR3 region: CASSLTGINEQFF. CDR3 nucleotides: TGTGCCAGCAGTTTGACAGGGATAAATGAGCAGTTCTTC.